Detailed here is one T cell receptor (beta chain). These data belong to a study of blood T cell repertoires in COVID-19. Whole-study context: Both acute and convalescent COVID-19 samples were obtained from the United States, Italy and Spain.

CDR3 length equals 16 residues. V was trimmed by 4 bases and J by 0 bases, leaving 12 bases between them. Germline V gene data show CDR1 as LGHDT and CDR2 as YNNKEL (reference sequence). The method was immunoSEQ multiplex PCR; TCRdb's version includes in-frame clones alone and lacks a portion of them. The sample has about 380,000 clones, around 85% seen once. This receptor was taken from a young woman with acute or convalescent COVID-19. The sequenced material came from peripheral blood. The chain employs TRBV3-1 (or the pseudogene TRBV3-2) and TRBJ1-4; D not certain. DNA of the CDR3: TGTGCCAGCAGCCCCCGGGAGACGGCAACTAATGAAAAACTGTTTTTT. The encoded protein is CASSPRETATNEKLFF.